This T cell receptor (beta chain) emerged from a study of blood T cell repertoires in COVID-19. There are 12 residues in the CDR3. V gave up 2 bases and J gave up 7 bases, with 9 bases separating them. Germline CDR1 is GTSNPN and CDR2 is SVGIG (reference sequence). The table came from immunoSEQ multiplex PCR; TCRdb's copy has only in-frame clones and leaves some out. The table lists about 14,000 clones, 87% of them singletons. The rearrangement joins TRBV30 to TRBJ2-1; possible D gene TRBD2, 5 bases. The sample taken for sequencing was peripheral blood. The source is a human donor in a cohort sampled during active COVID-19. The DNA of the CDR3 is TGTGCCTGGAGTCCCTTAGCGAATGAGCAGTTCTTC. Translated: CAWSPLANEQFF.